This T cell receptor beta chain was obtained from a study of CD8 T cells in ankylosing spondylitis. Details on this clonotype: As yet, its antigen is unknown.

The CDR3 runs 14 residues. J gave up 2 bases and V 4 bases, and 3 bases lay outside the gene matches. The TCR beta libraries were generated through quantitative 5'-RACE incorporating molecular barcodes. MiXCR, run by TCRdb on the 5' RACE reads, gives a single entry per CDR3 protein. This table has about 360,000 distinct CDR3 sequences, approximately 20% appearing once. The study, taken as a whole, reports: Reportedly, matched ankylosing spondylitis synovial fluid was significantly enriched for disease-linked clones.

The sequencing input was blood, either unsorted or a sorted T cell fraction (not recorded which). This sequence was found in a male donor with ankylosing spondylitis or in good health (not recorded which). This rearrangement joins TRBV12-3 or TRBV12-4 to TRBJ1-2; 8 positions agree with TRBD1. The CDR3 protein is CASSSYRGNYGYTF. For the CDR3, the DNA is TGTGCCAGCAGTTCGTACAGGGGGAACTATGGCTACACCTTC.